The TCR beta chain described here comes from a study of T cells in Graves' hyperthyroidism and ophthalmopathy. CDR3 length: 11 residues. Germline assignment: CDR1 MDHEN and CDR2 SYDVKM. Each diagnosis was grounded in clinical symptoms, serum thyroxine and TRAb, thyroid ultrasound, and orbital computed tomography. The CDR3 regions of TCR beta were amplified from RNA transcripts. HTBI primers drove first-round RT-PCR of the TCR CDR3. TCRdb itself ran the multiplex PCR reads through MiXCR, one entry per CDR3 protein. This sample has more than 650,000 distinct CDR3 sequences, with roughly 15% found just once. This clonotype was seen a handful of times. Germline and junction disagree at one end, which may indicate a read error.

The chain combines TRBV28 with TRBJ2-7; D is undetermined. This sequence originates from a woman aged 18-35 years with Graves' hyperthyroidism. Sequenced: blood. The CDR3 DNA is TGTGCCAGCACGCTGAGCTACGAGCGGTACTTC. It yields the protein CASTLSYERYF.